This T cell receptor (beta chain) was captured in a study of blood T cell repertoires in COVID-19. Across the study: Researchers got acute and convalescent COVID-19 samples from the United States, Italy and Spain. T cells, B-cell-depleted T cells, or PBMCs provided the cDNA or gDNA that served as material.

Under the authors' procedure: Nucleated cell counts were estimated from reference gene primer amplification. This table comes from immunoSEQ multiplex PCR, and its TCRdb copy is limited to in-frame clones, with some not included. V and J calls and clone size are as listed in that table; D and trimming were resolved from the DNA. This table has around 130,000 clones, around 90% appearing once. The CDR3 spans 15 residues. V was pared by 6 bases and J by 0 bases, with 5 bases of the junction left unmatched. In germline, CDR1 is MNHEY, CDR2 SVGAGI. V is TRBV6-5 and J is TRBJ2-7; 10 nucleotides line up with TRBD1. Sequencing was performed on peripheral blood. The origin of this receptor is a man aged 45-65 years with active COVID-19. CDR3 sequence (DNA): TGTGCCAGCAGGACAGGGGGCAGAAGCTCCTACGAGCAGTACTTC. It encodes CASRTGGRSSYEQYF.